The source of this T cell receptor (beta chain) is a study of regulatory T cells in long-lasting Graves disease. Time point denoted: newly diagnosed GD, antithyroid drugs for less than 3 months. Following extraction of RNA from PBMCs, that RNA was used to make the TCR library. Relying on iRepertoire HTBI primers and Arm-PCR of CDR3 regions, the team built TCR beta libraries. TCRdb analysed the multiplex PCR reads with MiXCR anew, one entry per CDR3 protein. The sample lists roughly 560,000 distinct CDR3 sequences; 15% to 20% were seen once. Germline CDR1 SEHNR, CDR2 FQNEAQ (reference sequence). V lost 1 base and J lost 4; bases outside the gene matches: 10. The CDR3 runs 17 residues. This sample also appeared in a second study, on T cells in Graves' hyperthyroidism and ophthalmopathy.

Sequenced material: peripheral blood mononuclear cells (PBMCs), taken at new diagnosis, from a patient treated with antithyroid drugs. This sequence was found in a woman aged 35-65 years with Graves disease. J is TRBJ1-1 and V is TRBV7-9; 9 bases are shared with TRBD1. The CDR3 DNA follows: TGTGCCAGCAGCTTAGAGGCGGGACAGGGTATTGGCACTGAAGCTTTCTTT. It encodes CASSLEAGQGIGTEAFF.